This entry lists 30 T cell receptor beta chains sequenced from one sample in a study of T cell responses to AZD1222 COVID-19 vaccine. Sequencing was performed with immunoSEQ multiplex PCR; in TCRdb, only in-frame clones are kept and a portion is missing. The profile shows approximately 170,000 clones, 90% to 95% of them singletons. The input for sequencing was peripheral blood, taken 28 days after the second AZD1222 dose. The receptors shown here come from an adult who received the AZD1222 COVID-19 vaccine.

V gene TRBV28 combines with J gene TRBJ2-3; 7 positions match TRBD1. The germline V gene has CDR1 MDHEN and CDR2 SYDVKM. Unmatched junction bases numbered 15, after V lost 8 bases and J lost 4 bases. The CDR3 contains 16 residues. The CDR3 sequence is CASGATTGDGADTQYF. The CDR3, as DNA: TGTGCCAGCGGGGCCACTACAGGGGATGGGGCAGATACGCAGTATTTT.

The CDR3 is CASSPRQGGTGELFF. The DNA for the CDR3 is TGTGCCAGCTCACCGCGACAGGGAGGCACCGGGGAGCTGTTTTTT. This chain links TRBV18 with TRBJ2-2; tentatively, D is TRBD1 (7 bases). CDR1 is KGHSH, CDR2 LQKENI, per germline. The CDR3 consists of 15 residues. Trimming removed 3 bases at V and 4 bases at J, with 12 bases between.

This clone has only a few counts. The rearrangement links TRBV2 to TRBJ1-5; a weak D match, TRBD1 (5 bases). V lost 7 bases to trimming and J lost 5 bases, with 15 bases between them. The CDR3 length is 14 residues. Germline loops: CDR1 SNHLY, CDR2 FYNNEI. CDR3 nucleotides: TGTGCCAGCAAAAATTGGATAGGGGATCAGCCCCAGCATTTT. Translating it yields CASKNWIGDQPQHF.

The sample holds one count of this clone. This chain joins TRBV11-2 and TRBJ2-7, with D possibly TRBD2 on 6 matching bases. The CDR3 covers 15 residues. Trimming stripped 1 base from V and 3 bases from J, with 13 bases between. The germline gives CDR1 SGHAT, CDR2 FQNNGV. The CDR3 region is CASSLGVGGLYEQYF. In DNA form, the CDR3 reads TGTGCCAGCAGCTTAGGAGTGGGAGGCCTCTACGAGCAGTACTTC.

The rearrangement uses TRBV19 and TRBJ2-1; TRBD2 is a possible D gene (5 bases). This CDR3 contains 15 residues. Trimming removed 8 bases from V and 12 bases from J, with 26 bases in between. The germline gives CDR1 LNHDA, CDR2 SQIVND (reference sequence). The chain's CDR3 is CASSVPVQAQEGQFF. CDR3 nucleotide sequence: TGTGCCAGTTCTGTTCCCGTGCAGGCCCAAGAGGGGCAGTTCTTC.

V and J are TRBV7-2 and TRBJ2-7, with TRBD2 matching 13 bases. The CDR3 covers 13 residues. After removal of 4 bases from V and 6 bases from J, the junction contained 0 bases not matched to a gene. Germline values: CDR1 SGHTA, CDR2 FQGNSA. CDR3 sequence (DNA): TGTGCCAGCAGCTGGACTAGCGGGAGCGAGCAGTACTTC. Translated, it gives CASSWTSGSEQYF.

The rearrangement joins TRBV9 to TRBJ1-2, with D uncertain. Trimming stripped 7 bases from V and 3 bases from J, with 10 bases between. The CDR3 is 12 residues long. CDR1 and CDR2 (germline): SGDLS, YYNGEE. Here the CDR3 reads CASGAGDYGYTF. DNA for the CDR3: TGTGCCAGCGGCGCGGGCGACTATGGCTACACCTTC.

The chain recombines TRBV7-2 with TRBJ2-7; D remains ambiguous. From germline, CDR1 is SGHTA and CDR2 FQGNSA. This CDR3 is 13 amino acids long. The V gene lost 3 bases and the J gene lost 2 bases, with 8 bases spanning the gap. The CDR3 nucleotides are TGTGCCAGCAGCTTGGAAAAAACCTACGAGCAGTACTTC. It yields the protein CASSLEKTYEQYF.

This chain connects TRBV5-1 to TRBJ1-4; D may be TRBD1 (6 bases). From germline, CDR1 is SGHRS and CDR2 YFSETQ. Trimming took off 4 bases at V and 7 bases at J, with 29 bases between the two ends. This CDR3 comprises 19 residues. The chain's CDR3 is CASSPHFQATTGLGEKLFF. As DNA, the CDR3 is TGCGCCAGCAGCCCCCATTTTCAGGCCACAACAGGGCTGGGTGAAAAACTGTTTTTT.

The chain recombines TRBV15 with TRBJ2-1, with 7 bases identical to TRBD2. The CDR3 totals 15 residues. The ends lost 3 bases at V and 5 bases at J; junction bases unmatched: 7. CDR1 is LNHNV, CDR2 YYDKDF, per germline (reference sequence). The CDR3 here is CATSRGGLLNNEQFF. The CDR3 DNA is TGTGCCACCAGCAGGGGAGGGTTGCTTAACAATGAGCAGTTCTTC. The entire variable domain, with the rest obtained from reference TRBV15 and TRBJ2-1, is as follows: DAMVIQNPRYQVTQFGKPVTLSCSQTLNHNVMYWYQQKSSQAPKLLFHYYDKDFNNEADTPDNFQSRRPNTSFCFLDIRSPGLGDTAMYLCATSRGGLLNNEQFFGPGTRLTVL.

The count of this clone is one. The sample carries other DNA sequences with the same CDR3. The rearrangement joins TRBV3-1 (or the pseudogene TRBV3-2) to TRBJ1-1; D may be TRBD1 (5 bases). The CDR3 has 13 amino acids. Germline loops: CDR1 LGHDT, CDR2 YNNKEL (reference sequence). Deletions cut 4 bases from V and 2 bases from J, with 8 bases between. CDR3 loop: CASSLGQNTEAFF. CDR3 sequence (DNA): TGTGCCAGCAGCCTTGGACAAAACACTGAAGCTTTCTTT.

This chain links TRBV7-9 with TRBJ1-1; D is perhaps TRBD1 (5 bases). Germline-derived CDR1 and CDR2 are SEHNR and FQNEAQ (reference sequence). Trimming removed 8 bases at V and 8 bases at J, with 15 bases between. The length of the CDR3 is 12 residues. CDR3 region: CASCEGNREAFF. DNA for the CDR3: TGTGCCAGCTGCGAGGGGAACAGGGAAGCTTTCTTT.

The chain is built from TRBV29-1 and TRBJ2-7; D unclear. The CDR3 has 13 amino acids. Trimming removed 2 bases from V and 0 bases from J, with 8 bases in between. The germline CDR1 and CDR2 sequences are SQVTM and ANQGSEA. In nucleotides, the CDR3 is TGCAGCGTTGAAACACAGACCTCCTACGAGCAGTACTTC. It specifies CSVETQTSYEQYF.

V and J are TRBV5-1 and TRBJ1-4; D is uncertain. The V gene lost 2 bases and the J gene lost 8 bases, with 7 bases spanning the gap. The germline V gene has CDR1 SGHRS and CDR2 YFSETQ. The CDR3 is 12 amino acids. As DNA, the CDR3 is TGCGCCAGCAGCTTCCCGGGGGAAAAACTGTTTTTT. Translating gives CASSFPGEKLFF.

The chain combines TRBV6-6 with TRBJ2-5; 8 bases are shared with TRBD1. V lost 5 bases and J lost 5; bases outside the gene matches: 10. The germline gives CDR1 MNHNY, CDR2 SVGAGI (reference sequence). CDR3 size: 15 residues. CDR3 residues: CASSLRQGSGETQYF. In nucleotides, the CDR3 is TGTGCCAGCAGTCTCCGACAGGGGTCCGGCGAGACCCAGTACTTC.

This chain connects TRBV7-2 to TRBJ2-1; D is uncertain. Germline V gene data show CDR1 as SGHTA and CDR2 as FQGNSA. The ends were cut back, 3 bases at V and 0 bases at J, with 9 bases in the middle. The CDR3 is 15 amino acids. CDR3 sequence (DNA): TGTGCCAGCAGCTTTGATTTACCCTCCTACAATGAGCAGTTCTTC. Translated: CASSFDLPSYNEQFF.

This clone was observed a single time. The chain is built from TRBV19 and TRBJ2-4, with 7 nucleotides matching TRBD2. The germline V gene encodes CDR1 LNHDA and CDR2 SQIVND (reference sequence). The junction had 10 bases not matched to a gene; V was cut back by 3 bases and J by 8 bases. There are 15 residues in the CDR3. The CDR3 spells CASSILKAGGYIQYF. DNA of the CDR3: TGTGCCAGTAGTATCTTAAAGGCCGGGGGGTACATTCAGTACTTC.

The rearrangement uses TRBV29-1 and TRBJ2-7; 7 nucleotides agree with TRBD1. Trimming took 7 bases from V and 4 from J; bases not matched to a gene: 10. CDR3 size: 13 residues. The germline V gene has CDR1 SQVTM and CDR2 ANQGSEA. CDR3 residues: CSAPQGFQYEQYF. DNA for the CDR3: TGCAGCGCCCCACAGGGGTTTCAGTACGAGCAGTACTTC.

The chain combines TRBV7-8 with TRBJ2-3; D possibly matches TRBD1 or TRBD2 (6 bases each). V dropped 4 bases and J dropped 6 bases, with 14 bases sitting between them. The germline V gene encodes CDR1 SGHVS and CDR2 FQNEAQ. The CDR3 is made up of 14 amino acids. The CDR3 coding sequence is TGTGCCAGCAGCTCGAGGGGGGCCAGCGATACGCAGTATTTT. Translated, it gives CASSSRGASDTQYF.

The V and J genes are TRBV5-6 and TRBJ1-5; D is possibly TRBD1 (6 bases). Germline CDR1 SGHDT, CDR2 YYEEEE. The CDR3 loop spans 16 amino acids. Trimming stripped 0 bases from V and 5 bases from J, with 15 bases between. The CDR3, as DNA: TGTGCCAGCAGCTTGGGTGCAGGACAGTGGGATCAGCCCCAGCATTTT. It is translated as CASSLGAGQWDQPQHF.

The chain joins TRBV5-1 to TRBJ2-5; TRBD2 agrees at 9 bases. Germline-derived CDR1 and CDR2 are SGHRS and YFSETQ. The CDR3 extends over 16 amino acids. The V gene end was trimmed by 0 bases and the J gene end by 5 bases; junction bases not matched to a gene: 8. CDR3 sequence reads: CASSLVAGDRGETQYF. The DNA of the CDR3 is TGCGCCAGCAGCTTGGTAGCGGGGGACCGGGGGGAGACCCAGTACTTC.

This chain uses TRBV6-2 or TRBV6-3 with TRBJ2-7, with TRBD2 as a possible D gene (6 bases). The V and J ends lost 6 bases and 6 bases respectively, with 27 bases between them. The CDR3 is 17 residues long. Germline values: CDR1 MNHEY, CDR2 SVGEGT. CDR3 sequence: CASSLSLANQRGLEQYF. The CDR3, as DNA: TGTGCCAGCAGCCTTTCCCTAGCGAATCAAAGGGGTCTCGAGCAGTACTTC.

As concerns this clone: The junction differs from germline at one of its ends, possibly a read error. CDR3 protein: CSASWADSDQPQHF. CDR3 sequence (DNA): TGCAGTGCTAGTTGGGCAGATAGCGATCAGCCCCAGCATTTT. This sequence joins TRBV20-1 and TRBJ1-5; D remains unclear. The CDR3 covers 14 residues. Germline CDR1 reads DFQATT; CDR2 reads SNEGSKA (reference sequence).

The rearrangement links TRBV7-2 to TRBJ2-5; the D gene could be TRBD1 or TRBD2 (5 bases each). Germline assignment: CDR1 SGHTA and CDR2 FQGNSA. V lost 3 bases to trimming and J lost 6 bases, with 11 bases between them. The CDR3 is 13 amino acids. CDR3 sequence reads: CASSFPPGQTQYF. CDR3 nucleotides: TGTGCCAGCAGCTTTCCCCCGGGACAGACCCAGTACTTC.

This clone came up once. The genes are TRBV5-1 and TRBJ1-1, with TRBD1 as a possible D gene (5 bases). In germline, CDR1 is SGHRS, CDR2 YFSETQ. The CDR3 has 16 amino acids. V lost 0 bases, J lost 2 bases, and 14 bases lay in between. CDR3 region: CASSLAFTGLNTEAFF. Here the CDR3 DNA reads TGCGCCAGCAGCTTGGCCTTTACAGGCCTTAACACTGAAGCTTTCTTT. Supplemented by reference TRBV5-1 and TRBJ1-1, the full variable domain reads KAGVTQTPRYLIKTRGQQVTLSCSPISGHRSVSWYQQTPGQGLQFLFEYFSETQRNKGNFPGRFSGRQFSNSRSEMNVSTLELGDSALYLCASSLAFTGLNTEAFFGQGTRLTVV.

The genes are TRBV29-1 and TRBJ2-5; TRBD1 matches at 10 bases. Germline CDR1 reads SQVTM; CDR2 reads ANQGSEA. The CDR3 is 14 amino acids. The J segment lost 5 bases and the V segment lost 8 bases, leaving 11 bases of the junction unmatched. The CDR3 bases are TGCAGCATCTGGACAGGGGGGGTAGGGGAGACCCAGTACTTC. Its protein product is CSIWTGGVGETQYF.

This clone is a singleton in its sample. The chain uses TRBV4-1 and TRBJ1-5; 7 bases line up with TRBD1. V shed 6 bases and J 7 bases; nucleotides not matched to a gene: 9. The CDR3 loop spans 14 amino acids. Germline CDR1 and CDR2: MGHRA and YSYEKL. CDR3 in amino acids: CASSSQGGGQPQHF. The CDR3 DNA is TGCGCCAGCAGTTCGCAGGGGGGCGGCCAGCCCCAGCATTTT.

The rearrangement links TRBV13 to TRBJ1-1; D unclear. This CDR3 region has 14 residues. V lost 5 bases to trimming and J lost 4 bases, with 14 bases between them. Germline loops: CDR1 PRHDT, CDR2 FYEKMQ (reference sequence). The DNA for the CDR3 is TGTGCCAGCAGCCCAGGAATAGCTGGCACTGAAGCTTTCTTT. This gives the protein CASSPGIAGTEAFF. Full variable domain (remainder filled in from reference TRBV13 and TRBJ1-1): AAGVIQSPRHLIKEKRETATLKCYPIPRHDTVYWYQQGPGQDPQFLISFYEKMQSDKGSIPDRFSAQQFSDYHSELNMSSLELGDSALYFCASSPGIAGTEAFFGQGTRLTVV.

This chain links TRBV19 with TRBJ1-1; D gene ambiguous. CDR1 is LNHDA, CDR2 SQIVND, per germline (reference sequence). The CDR3 extends over 13 amino acids. The V and J ends lost 4 bases and 5 bases respectively, with 11 bases between them. DNA for the CDR3: TGTGCCAGTAGTAGTGTGGGAAGAACTGAAGCTTTCTTT. This gives the protein CASSSVGRTEAFF.

A note on this clone: One end of the junction varies from germline; a read error may be responsible. This chain joins TRBV5-6 and TRBJ1-2; 7 positions match TRBD1. Germline V gene lookup returns CDR1 SGHDT and CDR2 YYEEEE. The CDR3 runs to 13 residues. CDR3 in DNA: TGTGCCAGCAACTTGGGACAGCGCTATGGCTACACCTTC. Its protein product is CASNLGQRYGYTF.